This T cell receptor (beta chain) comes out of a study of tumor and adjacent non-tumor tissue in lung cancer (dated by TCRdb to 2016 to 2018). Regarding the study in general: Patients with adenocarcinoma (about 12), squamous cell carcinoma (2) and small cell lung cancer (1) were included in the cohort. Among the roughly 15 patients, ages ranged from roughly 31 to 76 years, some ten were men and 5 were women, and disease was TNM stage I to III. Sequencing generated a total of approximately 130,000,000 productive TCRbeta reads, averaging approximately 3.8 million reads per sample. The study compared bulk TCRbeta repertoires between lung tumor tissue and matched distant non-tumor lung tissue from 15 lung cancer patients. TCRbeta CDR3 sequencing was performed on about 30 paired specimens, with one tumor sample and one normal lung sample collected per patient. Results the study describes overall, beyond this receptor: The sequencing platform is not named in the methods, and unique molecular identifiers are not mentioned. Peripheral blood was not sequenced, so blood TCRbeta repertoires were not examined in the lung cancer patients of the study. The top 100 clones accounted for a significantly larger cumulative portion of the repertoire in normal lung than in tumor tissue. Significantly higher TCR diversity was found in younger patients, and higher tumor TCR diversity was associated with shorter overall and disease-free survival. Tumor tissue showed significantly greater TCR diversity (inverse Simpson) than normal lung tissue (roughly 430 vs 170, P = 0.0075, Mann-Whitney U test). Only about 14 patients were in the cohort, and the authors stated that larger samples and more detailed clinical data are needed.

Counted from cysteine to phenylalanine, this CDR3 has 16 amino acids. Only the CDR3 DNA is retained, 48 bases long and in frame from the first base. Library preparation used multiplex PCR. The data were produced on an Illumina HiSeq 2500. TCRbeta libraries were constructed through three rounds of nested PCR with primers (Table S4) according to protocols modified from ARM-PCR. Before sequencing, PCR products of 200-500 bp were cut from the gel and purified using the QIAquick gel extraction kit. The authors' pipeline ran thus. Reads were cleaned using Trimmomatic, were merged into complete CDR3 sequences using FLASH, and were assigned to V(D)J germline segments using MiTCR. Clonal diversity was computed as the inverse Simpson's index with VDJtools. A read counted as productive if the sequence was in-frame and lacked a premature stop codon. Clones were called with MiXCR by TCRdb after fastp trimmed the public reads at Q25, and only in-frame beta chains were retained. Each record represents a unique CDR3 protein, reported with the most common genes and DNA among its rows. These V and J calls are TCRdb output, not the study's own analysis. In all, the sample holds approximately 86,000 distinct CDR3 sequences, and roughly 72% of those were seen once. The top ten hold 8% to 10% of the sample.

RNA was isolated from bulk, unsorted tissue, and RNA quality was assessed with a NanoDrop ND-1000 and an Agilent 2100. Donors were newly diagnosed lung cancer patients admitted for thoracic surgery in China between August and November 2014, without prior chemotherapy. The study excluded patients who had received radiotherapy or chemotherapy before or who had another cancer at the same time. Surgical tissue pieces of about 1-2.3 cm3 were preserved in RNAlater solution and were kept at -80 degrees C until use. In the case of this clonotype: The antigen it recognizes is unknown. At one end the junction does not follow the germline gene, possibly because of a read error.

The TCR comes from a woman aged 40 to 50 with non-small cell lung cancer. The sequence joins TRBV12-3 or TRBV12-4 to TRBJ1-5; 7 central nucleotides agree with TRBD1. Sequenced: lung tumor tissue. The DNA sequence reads TGTGCCGGCAGCTCCAACCAGGGGGGAATGGGTCAGCCCCAGCATTTT. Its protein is CAGSSNQGGMGQPQHF.